This T cell receptor (beta chain) emerged from a study of blood T cell repertoires in COVID-19. At the level of the study: Both acute and convalescent COVID-19 samples were obtained from the United States, Italy and Spain.

Participants came from about two dozen US areas, aged roughly 18 to 90 years. TCRdb keeps only in-frame clones here, not all; method: immunoSEQ multiplex PCR. This sample yields 150,000 or so clones, of which less than 85% are seen a single time; about a sixth belongs to the top ten. The germline gives CDR1 LNHNV, CDR2 YYDKDF (reference sequence). With 0 bases removed from V and 5 bases from J, the gap between germline ends came to 7 bases. CDR3 length: 13 residues. The sample comprised PBMCs or T cells enriched from blood (not recorded which). The V gene is TRBV15, the J gene TRBJ2-5; D is undetermined. The TCR was taken from a man between 60 and 75 years old who had recovered from COVID-19. In DNA, the CDR3 is TGTGCCACCAGCAGAGATGACGGGGAGACCCAGTACTTC. Translating gives CATSRDDGETQYF.